This T cell receptor beta chain was sequenced in a study of T cell responses to AZD1222 COVID-19 vaccine (dated by TCRdb to the early 2020s). A note on the overall study: AZD1222 recipients given second doses at about 4 weeks or at about 12 weeks were pooled, since spike-specific TCR depth and breadth were not found to differ between the two schedules. A total of just over 230 trial participants underwent TCR sequencing, of whom 200 to 220 had received two doses of AZD1222 and approximately 26 had received two doses of the MenACWY control vaccine. Trial participants were enrolled by age into 18-55, 56-69 and 70-plus year subgroups, with about 150, 28 and 57 TCR-sequenced participants respectively. Summary of the overall study and its limitations: The 56-69-year group was small, and its depth increase did not reach significance, likely because of low power. Nearly half of unique spike-specific TCRs reportedly recognized epitopes outside regions mutated in the B.1.351 and B.1.1.7 variants. Only five or six AZD1222 recipients were SARS-CoV-2 seropositive at baseline, limiting conclusions about previously exposed vaccinees. After two AZD1222 doses, spike-specific TCR breadth and depth were significantly higher than at day 0 and than in MenACWY recipients. Because no samples from the day 14 peak response were available, repertoires could be characterized only after the peak T cell response. The whole spike protein was spanned by vaccine-associated CD4 TCRs, and dominant responses were seen in regions 160-218 and 743-854. Participants were mostly white British and included more females than males, and it was suggested by the authors that clonal diversity may have been underestimated.

The CDR3 regions of human TCRbeta chains were analyzed by immunosequencing. Turning to the authors' computational methods: TCRs in the repertoires were matched against a reference library of SARS-CoV-2-specific TCRs that had been generated with the MIRA antigen-specificity platform. Breadth was defined as the fraction of unique TCRs that were SARS-CoV-2-associated, and depth was defined as the fraction of total T cells that were SARS-CoV-2-associated. Each spike-specific TCR was assigned to its reactive spike region and to a CD4 or CD8 class using the MIRA data. Log10-transformed breadth and depth values were compared by one-way ANOVA with Sidak's multiple comparisons tests. Held by TCRdb, this immuneACCESS table contains in-frame sequences only and omits some clones. Under half of the omission traces to an unresolved V gene where checked; the cause of the rest is unknown. That table gives V, J and clone size, and the DNA gave D and trimming. This sample gives 100,000 or so clones in total; 92% of them show up just once. In total, the top ten clones hold roughly 1.1% of the sample.

The meaning of the sample's time point label: baseline before first vaccination. The vaccinee samples were drawn from two UK trials, COV001 and COV002, one of which was a single-blind randomized controlled phase 2/3 trial testing AZD1222 (ChAdOx1 nCoV-19) in healthy adults. For TCRbeta chain sequencing, PBMC samples from trial participants were taken at day 0 and at day 28 after the second dose. Remarks on this clone: The clone's antigen remains unknown. The sample holds no much larger clone one base away, and base qualities are not on file.

According to the germline V gene, CDR1 reads KGHDR and CDR2 reads SFDVKD. The cysteine opens and the phenylalanine closes a CDR3 of 13 amino acids. The read is trimmed to its CDR3 DNA, 39 bases read in frame from base 1. Trimming costs V 6 bases and J 3 bases, and their ends lie 10 bases apart. The sequence was collected from an adult in good health. The sequences come from peripheral blood, collected on day 0 of AZD1222 vaccination. The chain links TRBV24-1 with TRBJ1-1; no D gene call is confident. The sequenced DNA: TGTGCCACCAGTTCTGGTAGAGACACTGAAGCTTTCTTT. This sequence encodes CATSSGRDTEAFF.